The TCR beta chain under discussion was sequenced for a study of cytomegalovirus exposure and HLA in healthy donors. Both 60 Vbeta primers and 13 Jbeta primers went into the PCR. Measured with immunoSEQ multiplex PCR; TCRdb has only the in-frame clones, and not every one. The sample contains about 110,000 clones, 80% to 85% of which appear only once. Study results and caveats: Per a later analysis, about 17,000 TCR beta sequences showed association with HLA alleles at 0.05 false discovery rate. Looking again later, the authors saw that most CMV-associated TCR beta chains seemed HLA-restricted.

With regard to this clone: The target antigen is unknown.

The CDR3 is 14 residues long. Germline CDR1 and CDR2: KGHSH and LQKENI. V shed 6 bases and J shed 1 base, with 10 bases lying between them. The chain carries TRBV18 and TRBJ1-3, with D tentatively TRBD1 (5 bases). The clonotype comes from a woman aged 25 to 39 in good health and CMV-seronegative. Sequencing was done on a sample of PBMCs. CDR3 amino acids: CASSAGESGNTIYF. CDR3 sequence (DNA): TGTGCCAGCTCGGCGGGGGAGTCTGGAAACACCATATATTTT.